This TCR beta chain was retrieved from a study of T cell responses to AZD1222 COVID-19 vaccine. Study observations and caveats: Mostly white British, mostly female donors; authors suggested clonal diversity may be underestimated. Researchers took repertoire samples only after the peak T cell response had come. CD4 TCRs covered the whole spike, strongest at regions 160-218 and 743-854.

Data came from immunoSEQ multiplex PCR; TCRdb stores just in-frame clones and leaves some out. The sample consists of 130,000 or so clones, more than 80% of them appearing once. Remarks on this clone: As yet, its antigen is unknown.

The clonotype comes from an adult in good health. Sequenced here: peripheral blood, sampled on day 0 of MenACWY control vaccination.

The CDR3 DNA reads as TGTGCCAGCAACCCGGGAATCGCCTACGAGCAGTACTTC. This codes for CASNPGIAYEQYF. V gene TRBV6-5 combines with J gene TRBJ2-7; D perhaps matches TRBD2 (5 bases). This CDR3 region has 13 residues. Trimming removed 7 bases from V and 2 bases from J, with 12 bases in between. Germline assignment: CDR1 MNHEY and CDR2 SVGAGI.